The T cell receptor beta chain described here comes from a study of radiation and T cells in renal cell carcinoma. Study-wide context: Nephrectomy followed 15 Gy stereotactic body radiation by 4 weeks.

Time point specified: baseline pretreatment blood. Treatment described: 15 Gy SBRT to primary tumor, nephrectomy 4 weeks later. Radiation-treated patients gave blood at baseline, week 2 and week 4. The tumor was a clear cell renal cell carcinoma. For this clone: Its antigen is not known.

V was clipped by 4 bases and J by 5 bases, with 11 bases between them. The CDR3 runs to 14 residues. The germline V gene encodes CDR1 SGHVS and CDR2 FNYEAQ. Regarding the study as a whole: Top tumor clonotypes rose in blood 2 weeks post-radiation, then contracted.

Data came from immunoSEQ multiplex PCR; TCRdb stores just in-frame clones and leaves some out. This sample has approximately 100,000 clones; roughly 90% occur once, and the top ten carry approximately 8.4%. The specimen comprised blood, sampled from a patient whose treatment included radiotherapy and nephrectomy. This sequence joins TRBV7-6 and TRBJ1-4; D uncertain. The source of this sequence is a man in his forties or fifties with renal cell carcinoma. CDR3: CASSSRPGNEKLFF. DNA for the CDR3: TGTGCCAGCAGCTCTCGACCGGGCAATGAAAAACTGTTTTTT.